Presented here are 18 T cell receptor beta chains from one specimen sequenced in a study of T cells expressing NK-cell markers. Each CDR3 protein gets one entry in TCRdb, which reprocessed the 5' RACE reads and gives no DNA. The data show hundreds of thousands of distinct CDR3 sequences, and the top ten clones hold roughly 3.6%. Sequenced: blood T cells: a sorted CD56 or NKG2C T cell subset, CD4+ or CD8+ T cells, or bulk PBMC T cells (not recorded which). The receptors were sampled from a man younger than 35 in good health.

V usage is TRBV12-3 or TRBV12-4 and J usage is TRBJ2-3; without DNA, the TCRdb call of TRBD1 cannot be checked. The length of the CDR3 is 14 residues. This chain's CDR3 is CASRYAGQGHTQYF.

The chain carries TRBV7-8 and TRBJ1-1; lacking DNA, the TRBD1 call made by TCRdb goes unchecked. The germline CDR1 and CDR2 sequences are SGHVS and FQNEAQ. The CDR3 has 15 residues. The CDR3 reads CASSSRDRGSTEAFF.

V gene TRBV29-1 combines with J gene TRBJ2-7; TCRdb names TRBD2, which stays unverified in the absence of DNA. This CDR3 is 12 amino acids long. Germline CDR1 reads SQVTM; CDR2 reads ANQGSEA. The CDR3 spells CSAPTPEGEQYF.

The chain employs TRBV7-2 and TRBJ2-4; TCRdb names TRBD1, which stays unverified in the absence of DNA. The CDR3 is 14 amino acids. The V gene's germline CDR1 is SGHTA and CDR2 FQGNSA. The CDR3: CASSLTSGSSIQYF.

The rearrangement uses TRBV12-3 or TRBV12-4 and TRBJ2-1; TCRdb's D gene call, TRBD1, goes unchecked for lack of DNA. The CDR3 is 14 residues long. The CDR3 region is CASSWTGRENEQFF.

The CDR3 sequence: CASSAPETGNYGYTF. This rearrangement joins TRBV12-3 or TRBV12-4 to TRBJ1-2; the TCRdb call, TRBD1, lacks DNA for checking. This CDR3 spans 15 amino acids.

The V and J genes are TRBV4-3 and TRBJ2-1; as DNA is missing, the TRBD2 call by TCRdb cannot be tested. This CDR3 is built from 17 residues. Germline V gene lookup returns CDR1 LGHNA and CDR2 YSLEER. The CDR3 loop reads CASSRAQLAGPGGEQFF.

This chain joins TRBV28 and TRBJ2-7; TCRdb calls TRBD1, which cannot be checked without DNA. This CDR3 comprises 14 residues. Germline lookup yields CDR1 MDHEN and CDR2 SYDVKM. CDR3 sequence: CASSLGGQGGEQYF.

The chain combines TRBV7-6 with TRBJ2-1; without DNA, the TCRdb call of TRBD2 cannot be checked. The germline CDR1 and CDR2 sequences are SGHVS and FNYEAQ. The CDR3 totals 17 residues. The CDR3 loop is CASSLGRVAGVENEQFF. Filled out from reference TRBV7-6 and TRBJ2-1, the complete variable domain reads GAGVSQSPRYKVTKRGQDVALRCDPISGHVSLYWYRQALGQGPEFLTYFNYEAQQDKSGLPNDRFSAERPEGSISTLTIQRTEQRDSAMYRCASSLGRVAGVENEQFFGPGTRLTVL.

CDR3 region: CASSLGVTGGNTQYF. The chain recombines TRBV5-5 with TRBJ2-3; TCRdb reports TRBD1, a call that lacks DNA to check it against. The CDR3 loop spans 15 amino acids. Germline CDR1 and CDR2: SGHKS and YYEKEE (reference sequence).

This sequence joins TRBV9 and TRBJ1-2; absent DNA, TCRdb's TRBD1 call cannot be checked. The V gene's germline CDR1 is SGDLS and CDR2 YYNGEE. The CDR3 has 13 residues. CDR3 loop: CASSPRTNYGYTF.

V usage is TRBV20-1 and J usage is TRBJ1-5. This CDR3 has 13 amino acids. Germline V gene lookup returns CDR1 DFQATT and CDR2 SNEGSKA (reference sequence). The CDR3 region is CSARDANIKPQHF.

The chain couples TRBV18 to TRBJ2-2. This CDR3 comprises 13 residues. Looked up from germline, CDR1 is KGHSH and CDR2 is LQKENI. The CDR3: CASSRPATGELFF. Full variable domain (rest looked up from reference TRBV18 and TRBJ2-2): NAGVMQNPRHLVRRRGQEARLRCSPMKGHSHVYWYRQLPEEGLKFMVYLQKENIIDESGMPKERFSAEFPKEGPSILRIQQVVRGDSAAYFCASSRPATGELFFGEGSRLTVL.

The rearrangement links TRBV20-1 to TRBJ2-5; TCRdb names TRBD2, which stays unverified in the absence of DNA. The CDR3 is 16 amino acids. Germline V gives CDR1 DFQATT, CDR2 SNEGSKA (reference sequence). CDR3 in amino acids: CSARDHGGRVKETQYF.

The chain recombines TRBV7-9 with TRBJ1-6; checking the TCRdb D call of TRBD1 is not possible without DNA. Germline CDR1 and CDR2: SEHNR and FQNEAQ (reference sequence). The length of the CDR3 is 14 residues. The CDR3 loop is CASSIDSNSSPLHF. Drawing the rest from reference TRBV7-9 and TRBJ1-6, the complete variable domain is DTGVSQNPRHKITKRGQNVTFRCDPISEHNRLYWYRQTLGQGPEFLTYFQNEAQLEKSRLLSDRFSAERPKGSFSTLEIQRTEQGDSAMYLCASSIDSNSSPLHFGNGTRLTVT.

This chain links TRBV4-2 with TRBJ1-2. Germline values: CDR1 LGHNA, CDR2 YNFKEQ. CDR3 size: 16 residues. CDR3 protein: CASSQDDGRNAYGYTF.

The rearrangement joins TRBV28 to TRBJ1-4. CDR1 and CDR2 from the germline V gene are MDHEN and SYDVKM. The CDR3 loop spans 14 amino acids. CDR3: CASSTWGGHEKLFF.

The rearrangement uses TRBV6-1 and TRBJ1-1; without DNA, the TCRdb call of TRBD1 cannot be checked. CDR1 and CDR2 (germline): MNHNS, SASEGT. This CDR3 has 14 amino acids. The CDR3 sequence: CASMDRRVNTEAFF.